This passage covers 2 T cell receptor beta chains from one sample sequenced in a study of technical replicates of blood from a handful of donors. Method: immunoSEQ multiplex PCR; TCRdb's copy keeps in-frame clones and lacks some. The sample yields 95,000 or so clones, approximately 95% seen once. The sequenced material came from T cells isolated from PBMCs. The receptors derive from a human donor in good health.

The chain has TRBV11-2 and TRBJ1-3; 8 bases match TRBD1. V was clipped by 5 bases and J by 0 bases; unmatched bases: 12. CDR1 is SGHAT, CDR2 FQNNGV, per germline. The CDR3 runs to 18 residues. CDR3 nucleotide sequence: TGTGCCAGCAGCCTTGATACAGGGGGATTCGGCTCTGGAAACACCATATATTTT. Translating it yields CASSLDTGGFGSGNTIYF.

The rearrangement joins TRBV30 to TRBJ2-3, with D possibly matching TRBD1 (5 bases). The CDR3 has 13 amino acids. Germline values: CDR1 GTSNPN, CDR2 SVGIG (reference sequence). The germline V and J ends were trimmed by 4 bases and 4 bases, with 12 bases remaining between them. The CDR3, as DNA: TGTGCCTGGAACCATAGGGGTCCAGATACGCAGTATTTT. It translates to CAWNHRGPDTQYF.